A selection of T cell receptor beta chains follows, all from one sample in a study of blood T cell repertoires in COVID-19. Generated by immunoSEQ multiplex PCR, the TCRdb table keeps only in-frame clones and is missing some. Of approximately 140,000 clones listed, approximately 89% are singletons. The sequencing sample was made of peripheral blood. The receptors come from a man between 60 and 75 years old with active or convalescent COVID-19. The CDR3 runs from the conserved cysteine through the conserved F or W. The D gene is left open where the match is weak. Size tells how often a clone was seen (once, few, many) or the class of an expanded clone, and some rows leave it out.

J: TRBJ2-7
D: TRBD2
size: .
V: TRBV5-1
CDR3: CASKLASGSWYEQYF
DNA: TGCGCCAGCAAGTTGGCTAGCGGGAGTTGGTACGAGCAGTACTTC

J: TRBJ1-1
D: .
size: .
V: TRBV6-5
CDR3: CASSTQTGPTEAFF
DNA: TGTGCCAGCAGTACCCAGACAGGCCCGACTGAAGCTTTCTTT

J: TRBJ2-5
D: .
size: .
V: TRBV28
CDR3: CARWSNIRETQYF
DNA: TGTGCCAGATGGAGCAACATTCGGGAGACCCAGTACTTC

J: TRBJ1-6
D: .
size: .
V: TRBV18
CDR3: CASSPPFGGNRLHF
DNA: TGTGCCAGCTCACCACCGTTTGGTGGCAATCGCCTCCACTTT

J: TRBJ1-1
D: .
size: .
V: TRBV6-1
CDR3: CASSEDGRDTEAFF
DNA: TGTGCCAGCAGTGAAGACGGGAGGGACACTGAAGCTTTCTTT

J: TRBJ1-2
D: TRBD1
size: .
V: TRBV28
CDR3: CASTLLAGGGYGYTF
DNA: TGTGCCAGCACCCTCCTCGCAGGGGGCGGCTATGGCTACACCTTC

J: TRBJ2-7
D: TRBD2
size: .
V: TRBV6-6
CDR3: CASISTSGVSYEQYF
DNA: TGTGCCAGCATTTCGACTAGCGGGGTCTCCTACGAGCAGTACTTC

J: TRBJ2-7
D: .
size: few
V: TRBV5-1
CDR3: CASSFSKGSDEQYF
DNA: TGCGCCAGCAGCTTCTCGAAGGGGTCGGACGAGCAGTACTTC

J: TRBJ2-7
D: .
size: once
V: TRBV11-2
CDR3: CASSLMTASEQYF
DNA: TGTGCCAGCAGCTTAATGACAGCGTCCGAGCAGTACTTC

J: TRBJ2-7
D: TRBD2
size: .
V: TRBV4-3
CDR3: CASSQEGALAGAAYEQYF
DNA: TGCGCCAGCAGCCAGGAGGGGGCTCTAGCGGGGGCCGCTTACGAGCAGTACTTC

J: TRBJ1-1
D: TRBD1
size: .
V: TRBV19
CDR3: CASSTPGQGLSNTEAFF
DNA: TGTGCCAGTAGTACTCCGGGACAGGGGCTAAGTAACACTGAAGCTTTCTTT

J: TRBJ2-3
D: .
size: .
V: TRBV19
CDR3: CASSILFGGSTDTQYF
DNA: TGTGCCAGTAGTATTTTATTCGGCGGGAGCACAGATACGCAGTATTTT

J: TRBJ1-5
D: .
size: .
V: TRBV19
CDR3: CASSWAQLNQPQHF
DNA: TGTGCCAGTAGCTGGGCCCAGCTTAATCAGCCCCAGCATTTT

J: TRBJ2-1
D: .
size: .
V: TRBV27
CDR3: CASSFNRGGDEQFF
DNA: TGTGCCAGCAGTTTTAACAGGGGCGGGGATGAGCAGTTCTTC

J: TRBJ1-2
D: TRBD1
size: .
V: TRBV7-9
CDR3: CASSLVTGGTF
DNA: TGTGCCAGCAGCTTAGTTACAGGGGGAACCTTC

J: TRBJ1-2
D: .
size: once
V: TRBV27
CDR3: CASSLAAGQGNYGYTF
DNA: TGTGCCAGCAGTTTAGCCGCCGGGCAGGGGAACTATGGCTACACCTTC

J: TRBJ1-2
D: TRBD1
size: .
V: TRBV5-1
CDR3: CASSSPGQGLYGYTF
DNA: TGCGCCAGCAGCTCGCCGGGACAGGGGCTATATGGCTACACCTTC

J: TRBJ2-7
D: .
size: .
V: TRBV12-3/TRBV12-4
CDR3: CASSPGQSYEQYF
DNA: TGTGCCAGCAGTCCCGGACAGTCCTACGAGCAGTACTTC

J: TRBJ2-7
D: TRBD2
size: .
V: TRBV19
CDR3: CASSSLAGAHRDEQYF
DNA: TGTGCCAGTAGTTCCCTAGCGGGAGCCCATCGGGACGAGCAGTACTTC

J: TRBJ2-2
D: TRBD1
size: once
V: TRBV29-1
CDR3: CSVTGVRTGELFF
DNA: TGCAGCGTGACAGGGGTGCGCACCGGGGAGCTGTTTTTT

J: TRBJ2-7
D: TRBD2
size: .
V: TRBV7-2
CDR3: CASSWLAGSSYEQYF
DNA: TGTGCCAGCAGCTGGCTAGCGGGTTCCTCCTACGAGCAGTACTTC